A selection of T cell receptor beta chains follows, all from one sample in a study of neurological immune-mediated disorders. TCRdb ran MiXCR on the 5' RACE reads and lists one entry per CDR3 protein. The sample holds 85,000 to 110,000 distinct CDR3 sequences, 10% to 11% seen once. The specimen sequenced was PBMCs. The receptors were gathered from a female donor with HTLV-1-associated myelopathy (HAM/TSP). Both conserved end residues are part of each CDR3. The D gene is left open where the match is weak. Rows may omit the clone size; those that give it use once, few, many or a size class.

abundance	d_gene	v_gene	j_gene	CDR3nt	CDR3aa
many	TRBD1	TRBV7-8	TRBJ1-3	TGTGCCAGCAGCAAGGGACAGGCGCTAGACACCATATATTTT	CASSKGQALDTIYF
many	TRBD1	TRBV9	TRBJ2-6	TGTGCCAGCAGCCCCCGGGACAGGGCTTCTCGGGCCAACGTCCTGACTTTC	CASSPRDRASRANVLTF
many	-	TRBV5-1	TRBJ1-2	TGCGCCAGCAGCTTGGCCGCGTCCCAACCAGGGGGCTACACCTTC	CASSLAASQPGGYTF
many	TRBD1	TRBV5-1	TRBJ2-7	TGCGCCAGCAGCTTGGACGGCGACAGGGTTTACGAGCAGTACTTC	CASSLDGDRVYEQYF
many	-	TRBV2	TRBJ2-7	TGTGCCAGCAGTGTGCTCTACGAGCAGTACTTC	CASSVLYEQYF
many	TRBD2	TRBV20-1	TRBJ2-1	TGCAGTGCCCCCCTAGCGGGGGGCGACAATGAGCAGTTCTTC	CSAPLAGGDNEQFF
-	TRBD1	TRBV5-1	TRBJ2-6	TGCGCCAGTGGAGCAGGGGGATTGAGTTCTGGGGCCAACGTCCTGACTTTC	CASGAGGLSSGANVLTF
many	-	TRBV9	TRBJ1-2	TGTGCCACCAGGGGTTGTGGCTACACCTTC	CATRGCGYTF
-	-	TRBV5-1	TRBJ1-1	TGCGCCAGCAGCGACAGTCGTTCGAACACTGAAGCTTTCTTT	CASSDSRSNTEAFF
many	TRBD1	TRBV10-1	TRBJ2-7	TGCGCCAGCAGCGAGAAGACAGGGCTATACGAGCAGTACTTC	CASSEKTGLYEQYF
many	-	TRBV27	TRBJ1-6	TGTGCCAGCAGTCTGGGACCCTCCTATAATTCACCCCTCCACTTT	CASSLGPSYNSPLHF
-	TRBD2	TRBV5-1	TRBJ2-1	TGCGCCAGCACTTCAGAACCTAGCGGGGTCTCCTACAATGAGCAGTTCTTC	CASTSEPSGVSYNEQFF
many	-	TRBV5-4	TRBJ2-5	TGTGCCAGCAGCTTGGGGGACTTAAAAGAGACCCAGTACTTC	CASSLGDLKETQYF
many	-	TRBV10-3	TRBJ1-1	TGTGCCATCAGTGAACAGGAGAACACTGAAGCTTTCTTT	CAISEQENTEAFF
many	-	TRBV5-1	TRBJ2-3	TGCGCCAGCAGCTTGACAGGGTTGAACACAGATACGCAGTATTTT	CASSLTGLNTDTQYF
-	-	TRBV9	TRBJ2-7	TGTGCCAGCAGCGTAGAGGCGGTATCCTACGAGCAGTACTTC	CASSVEAVSYEQYF
many	-	TRBV5-6	TRBJ2-2	TGTGCCAGCAGCCCGACCGCGAACACCGGGGAGCTGTTTTTT	CASSPTANTGELFF
many	-	TRBV20-1	TRBJ2-3	TGCAGTGCCTCCGGGACAAGCATCTTCGCGGATACGCAGTATTTT	CSASGTSIFADTQYF
many	-	TRBV24-1	TRBJ2-7	TGTGCCACCAGTGACCAGACAGGTAGCTCCTACGAGCAGTACTTC	CATSDQTGSSYEQYF
few	-	TRBV20-1	TRBJ2-1	TGCAGTGCTACCTTGGGGGGAAGATACAATGAGCAGTTCTTC	CSATLGGRYNEQFF
many	-	TRBV5-1	TRBJ1-1	TGCGCCAGCAGCTTGGAGTGGGGGAGGGCTGAAGCTTTCTTT	CASSLEWGRAEAFF
many	-	TRBV20-1	TRBJ2-3	TGCAGTGTTAGTGGTCAGGGTGGAGATACGCAGTATTTT	CSVSGQGGDTQYF
many	-	TRBV10-3	TRBJ2-7	TGTGCCAGCGCTGGCGACGAAAACTACGAGCAGTACTTC	CASAGDENYEQYF
few	TRBD2	TRBV3-1	TRBJ2-1	TGTGCCAGCAGCCAAGAACTCCTAGCGGGGGGCGATGAGCAGTTCTTC	CASSQELLAGGDEQFF
many	TRBD2	TRBV20-1	TRBJ2-7	TGCAGTGCTGTGGGACTAGCGGGGCGATTAAGCTCCTACGAGCAGTACTTC	CSAVGLAGRLSSYEQYF
-	-	TRBV5-1	TRBJ2-5	TGCGCCAGCAGCAACATGAATGATTTGGAGACCCAGTACTTC	CASSNMNDLETQYF